One sample yielded the 7 T cell receptor beta chains listed below, sequenced in a study of blood T cell repertoires in COVID-19. Sequenced by immunoSEQ multiplex PCR; TCRdb stores in-frame clones only, minus some. The sample has roughly 110,000 clones, 65% to 85% seen once. Sequenced material: peripheral blood. The receptor source for this set is a man in his forties or fifties with acute or convalescent COVID-19.

The chain combines TRBV5-1 with TRBJ2-3; D remains ambiguous. The ends were cut back, 0 bases at V and 2 bases at J, with 16 bases in the middle. The CDR3 consists of 17 residues. Per the germline V gene, CDR1 is SGHRS and CDR2 is YFSETQ. The CDR3 is CASSLVTGGVVTDTQYF. As DNA, the CDR3 is TGCGCCAGCAGCTTGGTCACTGGCGGAGTCGTCACAGATACGCAGTATTTT.

The rearrangement uses TRBV6-2 or TRBV6-3 and TRBJ1-1, with D maybe TRBD1 (6 bases). V was pared by 3 bases and J by 3 bases, with 14 bases between. Germline V gene sequence: CDR1 MNHEY, CDR2 SVGEGT. This CDR3 is 15 amino acids long. The chain's CDR3 is CASSYYLAGDTEAFF. Written as DNA, the CDR3 is TGTGCCAGCAGTTATTATCTGGCAGGGGACACTGAAGCTTTCTTT.

The genes are TRBV28 and TRBJ2-1; D uncertain. The germline CDR1 and CDR2 sequences are MDHEN and SYDVKM. Trimming removed 5 bases at V and 0 bases at J, with 14 bases between. The CDR3 sequence is 16 residues long. The CDR3 bases are TGTGCCAGCAGTCTCCAGACCTCTAGCTCCTACAATGAGCAGTTCTTC. Encoded protein: CASSLQTSSSYNEQFF.

This sequence joins TRBV5-1 and TRBJ1-2; tentatively, D is TRBD1 (5 bases). There are 14 residues in the CDR3. V was cut by 4 bases and J by 8 bases, with 18 bases left in between. Germline V gives CDR1 SGHRS, CDR2 YFSETQ. The CDR3 loop is CASSHREQGSGYTF. CDR3 nucleotide sequence: TGCGCCAGCAGCCATCGGGAGCAGGGAAGCGGCTACACCTTC.

The chain recombines TRBV6-6 with TRBJ1-2; perhaps TRBD1 as D (6 bases). Germline CDR1 reads MNHNY; CDR2 reads SVGAGI (reference sequence). Between the trimmed V and J ends, which lost 5 bases and 6 bases, there was a span of 19 bases. The CDR3 covers 15 residues. The CDR3 bases are TGTGCCAGCAGTCCCCAACCCGACAGGAATAATGGCTACACCTTC. Amino acids: CASSPQPDRNNGYTF.

The V call is TRBV7-9, the J call TRBJ1-4, with 10 bases lining up with TRBD1. CDR3 length: 15 residues. V shed 5 bases, J shed 3 bases, and the junction held 3 bases outside the gene matches. Germline V gene data show CDR1 as SEHNR and CDR2 as FQNEAQ (reference sequence). CDR3 nucleotides: TGTGCCAGCAGCCCTGGGACAGGGGCTAATGAAAAACTGTTTTTT. Translating it yields CASSPGTGANEKLFF. Full variable domain (missing parts from reference TRBV7-9 and TRBJ1-4): DTGVSQNPRHKITKRGQNVTFRCDPISEHNRLYWYRQTLGQGPEFLTYFQNEAQLEKSRLLSDRFSAERPKGSFSTLEIQRTEQGDSAMYLCASSPGTGANEKLFFGSGTQLSVL.

The chain uses TRBV10-2 and TRBJ1-5, with 8 bases matching TRBD1. Germline CDR1 WSHSY, CDR2 SAAADI. With V trimmed by 6 bases and J by 3 bases, 4 bases remained unmatched. There are 14 residues in the CDR3. The CDR3 protein is CASSLDRANQPQHF. CDR3 DNA: TGCGCCAGCAGCTTGGACAGGGCCAATCAGCCCCAGCATTTT.